This T cell receptor (beta chain) came from a study of T cell changes during pregnancy in multiple sclerosis. Per the germline V gene, CDR1 is SGDLS and CDR2 is YYNGEE. V gave up 2 bases and J gave up 0 bases; unmatched junction bases: 4. This CDR3 is built from 16 residues. The table came from immunoSEQ multiplex PCR; TCRdb's copy has only in-frame clones and leaves some out. Here the sample spans tens of thousands of clones, 91% being singletons. This receptor was identified in a female donor in good health, enrolled as a control in a pregnancy study. The chain links TRBV9 to TRBJ2-3; the match to TRBD2 covers 9 bases. This specimen consisted of CD4+ T cells from peripheral blood mononuclear cells, obtained in the third trimester of pregnancy. CDR3 protein: CASSVSGGLSTDTQYF. CDR3 DNA sequence: TGTGCCAGCAGCGTGAGCGGGGGGCTAAGCACAGATACGCAGTATTTT.